The 29 T cell receptor beta chains given below trace back to one sample, sequenced in a study of T cells expressing NK-cell markers. From the 5' RACE reads, TCRdb lists one entry per CDR3 protein and no DNA. The sample's table shows 400,000 or so distinct CDR3 sequences. Sequences were obtained from blood T cells: a sorted CD56 or NKG2C T cell subset, CD4+ or CD8+ T cells, or bulk PBMC T cells (not recorded which). The receptor source for this set is a woman between 50 and 59 years old in good health.

The CDR3 loop is CASSPGQGPPNEKLFF. V is TRBV12-3 or TRBV12-4 and J is TRBJ1-4; TCRdb proposes TRBD1, but this gene call is untestable without DNA. The CDR3 extends over 16 amino acids.

The gene calls are TRBV7-2 and TRBJ2-3. CDR3 size: 12 residues. Germline CDR1 is SGHTA and CDR2 is FQGNSA. CDR3 region: CASSQYGDTQYF. Filled out from reference TRBV7-2 and TRBJ2-3, the complete variable domain reads GAGVSQSPSNKVTEKGKDVELRCDPISGHTALYWYRQSLGQGLEFLIYFQGNSAPDKSGLPSDRFSAERTGGSVSTLTIQRTQQEDSAVYLCASSQYGDTQYFGPGTRLTVL.

The chain has TRBV11-3 and TRBJ2-2; there is no DNA to check the TCRdb D call of TRBD1. This CDR3 is built from 16 residues. Germline V CDR1 and CDR2: SGHNT, YENEEA. The CDR3 is CASSPGTDRYTGELFF.

V usage is TRBV7-6 and J usage is TRBJ1-1; TCRdb proposes TRBD1, but this gene call is untestable without DNA. The germline V gene has CDR1 SGHVS and CDR2 FNYEAQ. The CDR3 has 15 amino acids. This chain's CDR3 is CASSLGDGVGTEAFF. Looking up the rest from reference TRBV7-6 and TRBJ1-1 gives the full variable domain: GAGVSQSPRYKVTKRGQDVALRCDPISGHVSLYWYRQALGQGPEFLTYFNYEAQQDKSGLPNDRFSAERPEGSISTLTIQRTEQRDSAMYRCASSLGDGVGTEAFFGQGTRLTVV.

The rearrangement links TRBV7-8 to TRBJ2-7; TCRdb calls TRBD1, which cannot be checked without DNA. Germline V CDR1 and CDR2: SGHVS, FQNEAQ. The CDR3 has 14 amino acids. The CDR3 sequence is CASSFAGTNYEQYF.

The chain links TRBV20-1 to TRBJ2-5; the TCRdb D gene call, TRBD2, has no DNA to confirm it. The CDR3 has 15 residues. The germline V gene encodes CDR1 DFQATT and CDR2 SNEGSKA (reference sequence). The chain's CDR3 is CSAMTSGRLQETQYF.

The chain uses TRBV29-1 and TRBJ2-7; no DNA is available, so the TRBD1 call from TCRdb remains unchecked. The CDR3 length is 12 residues. Germline loops: CDR1 SQVTM, CDR2 ANQGSEA. CDR3 sequence reads: CSVLDGDRPQNF.

The genes are TRBV11-2 and TRBJ2-5; checking the TCRdb D call of TRBD2 is not possible without DNA. CDR3 length: 17 residues. Per germline, CDR1 SGHAT and CDR2 FQNNGV. The chain's CDR3 is CASSIGTSGLIQETQYF. Together with reference TRBV11-2 and TRBJ2-5, the CDR3 gives the full variable domain: EAGVAQSPRYKIIEKRQSVAFWCNPISGHATLYWYQQILGQGPKLLIQFQNNGVVDDSQLPKDRFSAERLKGVDSTLKIQPAKLEDSAVYLCASSIGTSGLIQETQYFGPGTRLLVL.

The chain recombines TRBV7-8 with TRBJ1-2; TCRdb indicates TRBD1, and absent DNA this call remains unverified. CDR1 and CDR2 from the germline V gene are SGHVS and FQNEAQ. The CDR3 runs 14 residues. The CDR3 spells CASSSRGSRYGYTF.

This sequence joins TRBV15 and TRBJ2-5; lacking DNA, the TRBD1 call made by TCRdb goes unchecked. The CDR3 consists of 20 residues. The germline V gene encodes CDR1 LNHNV and CDR2 YYDKDF (reference sequence). CDR3 sequence: CATSRVTNRGWSRMKETQYF.

The V call is TRBV5-1, the J call TRBJ1-2. Germline loops: CDR1 SGHRS, CDR2 YFSETQ. The CDR3 is 16 amino acids. CDR3 region: CASSLDGFIQAYGYTF.

The genes are TRBV20-1 and TRBJ1-2. CDR3 length: 13 residues. Germline loops: CDR1 DFQATT, CDR2 SNEGSKA (reference sequence). The CDR3 sequence: CSVKGAPTYGYTF.

The CDR3 is CASSDGRTPYF. This chain joins TRBV5-1 and TRBJ2-7; the D call from TCRdb, TRBD2, cannot be confirmed without DNA. The CDR3 is 11 amino acids. Germline CDR1 SGHRS, CDR2 YFSETQ.

The rearrangement links TRBV14 to TRBJ1-1. This CDR3 is 14 amino acids long. CDR1 and CDR2 from the germline V gene are SGHDN and FVKESK. CDR3 loop: CASSPLGIGTEAFF. Complete variable domain (other parts from reference TRBV14 and TRBJ1-1): EAGVTQFPSHSVIEKGQTVTLRCDPISGHDNLYWYRRVMGKEIKFLLHFVKESKQDESGMPNNRFLAERTGGTYSTLKVQPAELEDSGVYFCASSPLGIGTEAFFGQGTRLTVV.

The J gene is TRBJ2-7, the V gene TRBV10-3; TCRdb's D call of TRBD1 is untestable without DNA. Germline V CDR1 and CDR2: ENHRY, SYGVKD. This CDR3 is 16 amino acids long. CDR3 region: CAISESSGQANYEQYF.

The rearrangement uses TRBV2 and TRBJ2-3; checking the TCRdb D call of TRBD1 is not possible without DNA. This CDR3 is 17 amino acids long. CDR1 is SNHLY and CDR2 is FYNNEI in the germline V gene. The CDR3 reads CASRATGTGLSTDTQYF.

The chain has TRBV21-1 and TRBJ2-7. TRBV21-1 constitutes a pseudogene. The CDR3 contains 16 residues. The CDR3 loop reads CASSIGLLVLAYEQYF.

The rearrangement joins TRBV2 to TRBJ2-1; the TCRdb call, TRBD2, lacks DNA for checking. The germline CDR1 and CDR2 sequences are SNHLY and FYNNEI. The CDR3 runs to 13 residues. CDR3 residues: CASSGLRENEQFF.

This chain connects TRBV27 to TRBJ2-7; TCRdb gives TRBD1 as the D gene, but with no DNA this cannot be confirmed. Germline values: CDR1 MNHEY, CDR2 SMNVEV (reference sequence). The CDR3 extends over 13 amino acids. Here the CDR3 reads CASSLQGGYEQYF.

V usage is TRBV13 and J usage is TRBJ2-5; TCRdb selects TRBD2, and the lack of DNA leaves this call unchecked. Germline CDR1 reads PRHDT; CDR2 reads FYEKMQ (reference sequence). This CDR3 region has 16 residues. The CDR3 is CASSLAGLAGGETQYF.

The rearrangement links TRBV6-5 to TRBJ2-3. Germline V CDR1 and CDR2: MNHEY, SVGAGI. The CDR3 runs to 15 residues. This CDR3 reads CASSYGGTSTDTQYF.

The chain has TRBV30 and TRBJ2-5; TCRdb designates TRBD2, a call that cannot be tested without DNA. Germline V gene data show CDR1 as GTSNPN and CDR2 as SVGIG (reference sequence). The CDR3 covers 12 residues. The CDR3 is CAMGLAGETQYF.

The rearrangement uses TRBV5-1 and TRBJ1-3. CDR3 length equals 12 residues. From germline, CDR1 is SGHRS and CDR2 YFSETQ. The CDR3 protein is CASSYYGDTIYF.

The chain employs TRBV18 and TRBJ1-1. Germline V gives CDR1 KGHSH, CDR2 LQKENI. There are 13 residues in the CDR3. The CDR3 here is CASSPKVGTEAFF.

This rearrangement joins TRBV4-2 to TRBJ1-5; the TCRdb call, TRBD1, lacks DNA for checking. The CDR3 runs to 14 residues. The germline V gene encodes CDR1 LGHNA and CDR2 YNFKEQ. CDR3 amino acids: CASSHGQPRQPQHF.

The CDR3 loop reads CASSDATLGTGDPYEQYF. V and J are TRBV7-9 and TRBJ2-7; there is no DNA to check the TCRdb D call of TRBD1. This CDR3 region has 18 residues. Germline loops: CDR1 SEHNR, CDR2 FQNEAQ (reference sequence).

This chain connects TRBV5-1 to TRBJ1-1; TCRdb's D call, TRBD1, is unchecked because there is no DNA. The CDR3 length is 15 residues. CDR1 is SGHRS and CDR2 is YFSETQ in the germline V gene. CDR3 sequence reads: CASRRNRGMNTEAFF.

This chain uses TRBV5-1 with TRBJ2-7; TCRdb lists TRBD2, though no DNA is available to test this call. The CDR3 has 14 amino acids. Germline CDR1 SGHRS, CDR2 YFSETQ. CDR3 protein: CASSLPGLTYEQYF.

CDR3 in amino acids: CASSLGRGLFF. V and J are TRBV12-3 or TRBV12-4 and TRBJ2-1. The CDR3 length is 11 residues.